This TCR beta chain was identified in a study of tumor-infiltrating lymphocytes in primary liver carcinoma. The CDR3 contains 14 residues. V was cut by 1 base and J by 7 bases, with 12 bases left in between. The germline gives CDR1 SGHRS, CDR2 YFSETQ. The study extracted blood RNA from unsorted whole blood and also extracted germline DNA. This clonotype was detected a few times. TCR beta cDNA was prepared out of 500 ng total RNA by means of a constant-region primer. Three nested multiplex PCR rounds of slightly modified ARM-PCR generated TCR beta libraries. Two initial PCR rounds of about 10 cycles each paired TRBV1-TRBV30 forward primers with a C-beta reverse primer. TCRdb analysed the multiplex PCR reads with MiXCR anew, one entry per CDR3 protein. The table lists about 200,000 distinct CDR3 sequences, roughly two thirds of them singletons.

Material: peripheral blood. This sequence joins TRBV5-1 and TRBJ1-5; perhaps TRBD1 as D (5 bases). The sequence came from a woman in her sixties with primary liver carcinoma and hepatitis B virus infection. The DNA of the CDR3 is TGCGCCAGCAGCTTGAGGTCAGGGAGACAGCCCCAGCATTTT. It yields the protein CASSLRSGRQPQHF.